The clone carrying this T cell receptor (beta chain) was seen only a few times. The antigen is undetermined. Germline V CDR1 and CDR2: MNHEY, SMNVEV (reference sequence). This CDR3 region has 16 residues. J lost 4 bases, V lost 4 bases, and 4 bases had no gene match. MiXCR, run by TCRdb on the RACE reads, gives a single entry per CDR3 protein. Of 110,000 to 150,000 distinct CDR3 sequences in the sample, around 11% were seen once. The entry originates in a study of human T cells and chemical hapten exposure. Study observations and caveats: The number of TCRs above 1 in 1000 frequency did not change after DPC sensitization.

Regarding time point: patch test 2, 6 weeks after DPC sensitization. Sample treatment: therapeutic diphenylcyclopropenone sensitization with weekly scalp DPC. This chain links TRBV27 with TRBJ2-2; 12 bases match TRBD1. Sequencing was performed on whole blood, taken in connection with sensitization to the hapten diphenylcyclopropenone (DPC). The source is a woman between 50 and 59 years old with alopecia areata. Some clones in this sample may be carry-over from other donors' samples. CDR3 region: CASSSPGQGATGELFF. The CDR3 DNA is TGTGCCAGCAGTTCACCGGGACAGGGGGCCACCGGGGAGCTGTTTTTT.